The sample holds a few counts of the clone carrying this T cell receptor beta chain. The antigen is undetermined. CDR3 size: 16 residues. Germline V gene data show CDR1 as MGHRA and CDR2 as YSYEKL. The V gene end was trimmed by 0 bases and the J gene end by 6 bases; junction bases not matched to a gene: 6. The data are from a study of CD8 T cells in ankylosing spondylitis. Study-wide points: Disease-linked clones had a CD8+ phenotype and relatively low frequency in peripheral blood. Some of the motif variants had earlier been found in reactive arthritis patients' fluid and blood. Made up of several highly homologous variants, a TCR beta motif appeared characteristic of ankylosing spondylitis blood. Reportedly, significant enrichment of disease-linked clones occurred in matched ankylosing spondylitis synovial fluid.

One entry per CDR3 protein results from TCRdb running MiXCR on the 5' RACE reads. Of approximately 100,000 distinct CDR3 sequences listed, approximately 25% were seen once; the top ten hold approximately 13%. The chain carries TRBV4-1 and TRBJ2-2, with 8 nucleotides matching TRBD2. This receptor was taken from a male donor with ankylosing spondylitis. What was sequenced was synovial fluid, either unsorted or a sorted T cell fraction (not recorded which). The CDR3 coding sequence is TGCGCCAGCAGCCAAGATCTTGCTAGCGGGTCCGGGGAGCTGTTTTTT. It translates to CASSQDLASGSGELFF.